This TCR beta chain stems from a study of T-cell reconstitution after alpha-beta-depleted transplantation in children (dated by TCRdb to 2016 to 2017). As for the study more broadly: The study quantitatively tracked T-cell immune reconstitution after TCRalphabeta/CD19-depleted allogeneic hematopoietic cell transplantation in children using TCR repertoire profiling.

What the work shows at the level of the full study, not this receptor alone: In some patients, the high TCRbeta diversity seen at day 60 was put down to recipient T cells and intrathymic progenitors that had survived conditioning. Over subsequent months, a decline in hyperexpanded clone frequencies was noted, and after one year, T-cell counts and TCRbeta diversity were mostly ascribed to newly produced T cells. The apparently early alphabetaT-cell count recovery about two months after transplant was reportedly dependent on only several hundred rapidly expanded clones derived from non-depleted graft cells.

The cysteine opens and the phenylalanine closes a CDR3 of 13 amino acids. Just CDR3 DNA is preserved here, 39 bases in frame from base 1. The V end loses 3 bases and the J end loses 2 bases, and a stretch of 7 bases separates them. The germline V gene encodes CDR1 SGHDN and CDR2 FVKESK. This specimen's treatment or condition label, per the study, means: allogeneic hematopoietic cell transplantation with graft depleted of TCRalphabeta T cells and CD19 B cells. The children who served as transplant recipients had been given grafts of TCRalphabeta/CD19-depleted allogeneic hematopoietic cells. Library prep was done by PCR. Reads for this sample came from an Illumina HiSeq 2500. TCR library preparation used molecular barcoding, with unique molecular identifiers applied to normalize quantification of the TCRbeta repertoire. The public reads were quality trimmed at Q25 with fastp and then assembled into clones with MiXCR by TCRdb, keeping productive beta chains. Duplicate CDR3 protein sequences are folded into a single record with the most common DNA and genes. This sample has 240,000 or so distinct CDR3 sequences in its table, and approximately 8% of those were observed once. The ten most abundant clones make up under 8% of the sample.

This clonotype has at least ten counts. Its antigen specificity is not known. Base qualities are not at hand, and no much larger clone is one base apart. The rearrangement joined TRBV14 to TRBJ2-5; 5 matching bases give a weak D call of TRBD1. Sample: PBMCs, mostly from graft donor cells, taken 180 days after TCRalphabeta/CD19-depleted stem cell transplant. The sequence came from a male patient younger than 18 who had a stem cell transplant for acute lymphoblastic leukemia, so the T cells may come from the graft donor. The CDR3 region has the sequence CASSHRQQETQYF. At the DNA level, the sequence is TGTGCCAGCAGCCATCGACAGCAAGAGACCCAGTACTTC.